Listed below are T cell receptor beta chains from one sample, sequenced in a study of control samples from healthy donors and cancer patients. The protocol was immunoSEQ multiplex PCR, while the TCRdb copy is restricted to in-frame clones and leaves out a portion. The repertoire holds 170,000 or so clones, approximately 90% seen once, with more than 1.3% in the top ten. The specimen was blood. The receptor set was obtained from a man younger than 40 in good health. CDR3s include the opening cysteine and the closing phenylalanine or tryptophan. The D gene is left open where the match is weak. Size is stated for part of the rows, as once, few or many counts, or as a class when the clone is expanded.

CDR3aa: CASSPVQGPTYEQYF
CDR3nt: TGTGCCAGCTCACCAGTCCAGGGGCCCACCTACGAGCAGTACTTC
v_gene: TRBV18
j_gene: TRBJ2-7
d_gene: -
abundance: -

CDR3aa: CASSVASSTGTGNTIYF
CDR3nt: TGTGCCAGCAGCGTAGCTTCTTCCACAGGGACTGGAAACACCATATATTTT
v_gene: TRBV9
j_gene: TRBJ1-3
d_gene: -
abundance: -

CDR3aa: CASSPGHSTDTQYF
CDR3nt: TGCGCCAGCAGCCCGGGACACAGCACAGATACGCAGTATTTT
v_gene: TRBV5-1
j_gene: TRBJ2-3
d_gene: -
abundance: -

CDR3aa: CASSITSGVYNEQFF
CDR3nt: TGTGCCAGCAGCATAACTAGCGGGGTATACAATGAGCAGTTCTTC
v_gene: TRBV11-2
j_gene: TRBJ2-1
d_gene: TRBD2
abundance: -

CDR3aa: CASSYADRGDYTF
CDR3nt: TGTGCCAGCAGTTACGCCGACAGGGGTGACTACACCTTC
v_gene: TRBV6-5
j_gene: TRBJ1-2
d_gene: TRBD1
abundance: -

CDR3aa: CASSLTGGTDTQYF
CDR3nt: TGTGCCAGCAGCTTAACAGGGGGCACAGATACGCAGTATTTT
v_gene: TRBV7-3
j_gene: TRBJ2-3
d_gene: -
abundance: -

CDR3aa: CASSLAPRAGGEETQYF
CDR3nt: TGTGCCAGCAGCTTGGCCCCACGGGCAGGGGGTGAAGAGACCCAGTACTTC
v_gene: TRBV5-5
j_gene: TRBJ2-5
d_gene: TRBD1
abundance: -

CDR3aa: CAWSVRDGGSNTF
CDR3nt: TGTGCCTGGAGTGTACGAGATGGGGGGTCAAACACCTTC
v_gene: TRBV30
j_gene: TRBJ1-2
d_gene: -
abundance: -

CDR3aa: CASSPNYNSPLHF
CDR3nt: TGTGCCAGCTCACCAAACTATAATTCACCCCTCCACTTT
v_gene: TRBV18
j_gene: TRBJ1-6
d_gene: -
abundance: -

CDR3aa: CASGRTGAYEQYF
CDR3nt: TGTGCCAGTGGGAGGACAGGTGCCTACGAGCAGTACTTC
v_gene: TRBV19
j_gene: TRBJ2-7
d_gene: -
abundance: -

CDR3aa: CASSLDGSRELFF
CDR3nt: TGTGCCAGCAGCTTGGACGGTTCGCGGGAGCTGTTTTTT
v_gene: TRBV5-4
j_gene: TRBJ2-2
d_gene: -
abundance: -

CDR3aa: CASSFPSGGANEQFF
CDR3nt: TGCGCCAGCAGTTTCCCCAGCGGGGGGGCAAATGAGCAGTTCTTC
v_gene: TRBV5-1
j_gene: TRBJ2-1
d_gene: TRBD2
abundance: -

CDR3aa: CASSAGRGRGGTEAFF
CDR3nt: TGCGCCAGCTCAGCAGGCAGGGGGCGAGGCGGCACTGAAGCTTTCTTT
v_gene: TRBV10-2
j_gene: TRBJ1-1
d_gene: TRBD1
abundance: -

CDR3aa: CASSLAGETQYF
CDR3nt: TGTGCCAGCAGCTTAGCGGGAGAGACCCAGTACTTC
v_gene: TRBV7-2
j_gene: TRBJ2-5
d_gene: -
abundance: -

CDR3aa: CASSPYSTWGGQYF
CDR3nt: TGTGCCAGCAGTCCCTATTCTACCTGGGGGGGCCAATACTTC
v_gene: TRBV27
j_gene: TRBJ2-7
d_gene: -
abundance: once

CDR3aa: CASSLAGSYEQYF
CDR3nt: TGTGCCAGCAGCTTAGCTGGATCCTACGAGCAGTACTTC
v_gene: TRBV7-9
j_gene: TRBJ2-7
d_gene: -
abundance: -

CDR3aa: CASSSKVEDSPLHF
CDR3nt: TGTGCCAGCAGTTCCAAGGTGGAAGATTCACCCCTCCACTTT
v_gene: TRBV6-2/TRBV6-3
j_gene: TRBJ1-6
d_gene: -
abundance: once

CDR3aa: CASSPSGTSGGDEQFF
CDR3nt: TGTGCCAGCAGCCCATCCGGGACTAGCGGGGGAGATGAGCAGTTCTTC
v_gene: TRBV4-2
j_gene: TRBJ2-1
d_gene: TRBD2
abundance: medium-sized

CDR3aa: CASSVRDRGKETQYF
CDR3nt: TGTGCCAGCAGCGTAAGGGACAGGGGAAAAGAGACCCAGTACTTC
v_gene: TRBV9
j_gene: TRBJ2-5
d_gene: TRBD1
abundance: -

CDR3aa: CASSRDRAGYTF
CDR3nt: TGCGCCAGCAGCCGGGACAGGGCAGGCTACACCTTC
v_gene: TRBV5-1
j_gene: TRBJ1-2
d_gene: TRBD1
abundance: -

CDR3aa: CASSLTRDRWNTGELFF
CDR3nt: TGTGCCAGCAGCTTGACCCGGGACAGGTGGAACACCGGGGAGCTGTTTTTT
v_gene: TRBV5-6
j_gene: TRBJ2-2
d_gene: TRBD1
abundance: -

CDR3aa: CASSWWESGNSPLHF
CDR3nt: TGTGCCAGCAGCTGGTGGGAGTCAGGGAATTCACCCCTCCACTTT
v_gene: TRBV7-9
j_gene: TRBJ1-6
d_gene: -
abundance: few

CDR3aa: CASSVAGDPLSSGNTIYF
CDR3nt: TGTGCCAGCAGCGTAGCAGGGGACCCTTTGAGCTCTGGAAACACCATATATTTT
v_gene: TRBV9
j_gene: TRBJ1-3
d_gene: -
abundance: -

CDR3aa: CASSEQIPGQINEKLFF
CDR3nt: TGTGCCAGCAGTGAACAAATTCCGGGACAGATCAATGAAAAACTGTTTTTT
v_gene: TRBV6-1
j_gene: TRBJ1-4
d_gene: TRBD1
abundance: -

CDR3aa: CASHPTGNTEAFF
CDR3nt: TGTGCCAGCCACCCGACAGGGAACACTGAAGCTTTCTTT
v_gene: TRBV7-9
j_gene: TRBJ1-1
d_gene: -
abundance: -

CDR3aa: CASTEVDYGYTF
CDR3nt: TGTGCCAGCACCGAGGTAGATTACGGCTACACCTTC
v_gene: TRBV28
j_gene: TRBJ1-2
d_gene: -
abundance: once

CDR3aa: CASSESLAGNTDTQYF
CDR3nt: TGCGCCAGCAGTGAGTCGCTAGCGGGGAACACAGATACGCAGTATTTT
v_gene: TRBV10-1
j_gene: TRBJ2-3
d_gene: TRBD2
abundance: -

CDR3aa: CASSPGAGNEKLFF
CDR3nt: TGTGCCAGCAGTCCAGGGGCAGGTAATGAAAAACTGTTTTTT
v_gene: TRBV27
j_gene: TRBJ1-4
d_gene: -
abundance: -

CDR3aa: CASNEGTAGNTIYF
CDR3nt: TGCGCCAGCAACGAGGGAACGGCTGGAAACACCATATATTTT
v_gene: TRBV5-1
j_gene: TRBJ1-3
d_gene: -
abundance: -

CDR3aa: CATSRGAGLVEFF
CDR3nt: TGTGCCACTTCCAGGGGGGCGGGCCTTGTGGAGTTCTTC
v_gene: TRBV7-6
j_gene: TRBJ2-1
d_gene: -
abundance: -